This T cell receptor (beta chain) stems from a study of blood T cell repertoires in COVID-19. As for the study in general: Italy, Spain and the United States were the sources of the convalescent and acute COVID-19 samples. PBMCs, B-cell-depleted T cells, or T cells were the source of the cDNA or gDNA that made up the material.

V lost 1 base, J lost 3 bases, and 9 bases lay in between. The CDR3 has 15 residues. CDR1 is LNHDA and CDR2 is SQIVND in the germline V gene (reference sequence). Source study methods: Estimated nucleated cell counts came from reference gene primer amplification. Generated by immunoSEQ multiplex PCR, the TCRdb table keeps only in-frame clones and is missing some. From that table come the V and J calls and clone size; the DNA was used to work out D and trimming. The table includes 300,000 or so clones, 85% detected once. The V gene is TRBV19, the J gene TRBJ1-4; D not certain. The sequence came from a woman between 45 and 60 years old with active or convalescent COVID-19. The sample consisted of peripheral blood. The CDR3 here is CASSIGGSANEKLFF. The CDR3 DNA is TGTGCCAGTAGTATAGGTGGCAGCGCTAATGAAAAACTGTTTTTT.